These 24 T cell receptor beta chains share one sample of origin, sequenced in a study of cytomegalovirus exposure and HLA in healthy donors (dated by TCRdb to between 2016 and 2019). Preparation of the library involved the immunoSEQ multiplex PCR assay. A mixture of 60 forward primers for TCR Vbeta segments and 13 reverse primers for TCR Jbeta segments was used in the multiplex PCR. Held by TCRdb, this immuneACCESS table contains in-frame sequences only and omits some clones. Under half of the omission traces to an unresolved V gene where checked; the cause of the rest is unknown. This sample gives 100,000 to 150,000 clones in total; 80% of them show up just once. Jointly, the top ten make up roughly 9.6% of the sample. Sequencing used PBMCs. Every receptor here comes from a man under 40 in good health and CMV-seropositive.

This sequence joins TRBV5-1 and TRBJ1-4; no reliable D call. Trimming shortened V by 0 bases and J by 8 bases, and 8 bases separated the two germline ends. This CDR3 comprises 13 residues. Looked up from germline, CDR1 is SGHRS and CDR2 is YFSETQ. The DNA of the CDR3 is TGCGCCAGCAGCTTGGGGGGAGGGGAAAAACTGTTTTTT. Amino acid sequence: CASSLGGGEKLFF.

This rearrangement joins TRBV25-1 to TRBJ1-1; TRBD1 is a possible D gene (6 bases). The CDR3 covers 12 residues. Germline V gives CDR1 MGHDK, CDR2 SYGVNS. Deletions cut 5 bases from V and 9 bases from J, with 13 bases between. CDR3 region: CASSTGSRKAFF. The CDR3 DNA reads TGTGCCAGCAGTACAGGGTCTCGGAAAGCTTTCTTT.

This chain joins TRBV7-9 and TRBJ2-6; 7 bases are a match to TRBD1. Germline CDR1 and CDR2: SEHNR and FQNEAQ (reference sequence). The CDR3 covers 16 residues. V was pared by 5 bases and J by 2 bases, with 6 bases of the junction left unmatched. The CDR3 DNA sequence: TGTGCCAGCAGCACGACACAGGGGACTGGGGCCAACGTCCTGACTTTC. Residues: CASSTTQGTGANVLTF.

This chain uses TRBV12-5 with TRBJ1-5, with D hard to call. The ends were cut back, 5 bases at V and 0 bases at J, with 11 bases in the middle. CDR1 and CDR2 (germline): LGHNT, FRNRAP. The CDR3 is 15 amino acids. CDR3 DNA: TGTGCTAGTGGTCCCCTTCTTTATAGCAATCAGCCCCAGCATTTT. This sequence encodes CASGPLLYSNQPQHF.

The chain is built from TRBV6-6 and TRBJ2-7; D unclear. The CDR3 is 13 residues long. Germline V CDR1 and CDR2: MNHNY, SVGAGI (reference sequence). Between the trimmed V and J ends, which lost 3 bases and 2 bases, there was a span of 8 bases. The CDR3, as DNA: TGTGCCAGCAGTTATATACAAGCCTACGAGCAGTACTTC. This encodes CASSYIQAYEQYF.

This chain links TRBV7-3 with TRBJ1-1, with D possibly matching TRBD1 (6 bases). The V gene's germline CDR1 is SGHTA and CDR2 FQGTGA. The CDR3 runs 13 residues. V lost 5 bases, J lost 1 base, and 8 bases lay in between. The CDR3 sequence is CASSVDRNTEAFF. The CDR3 DNA reads as TGTGCCAGCAGCGTGGACAGGAACACTGAAGCTTTCTTT.

The chain links TRBV5-1 to TRBJ2-7; 12 positions match TRBD2. Trimming removed 0 bases from V and 4 bases from J; junction bases left unmatched: 5. The germline gives CDR1 SGHRS, CDR2 YFSETQ. There are 16 residues in the CDR3. The CDR3 DNA reads as TGCGCCAGCAGCTTGGAACCTAGCGGGGGGGCTTACGAGCAGTACTTC. Amino acids: CASSLEPSGGAYEQYF.

This rearrangement joins TRBV18 to TRBJ1-5, with D perhaps TRBD1 (5 bases). The CDR3 is made up of 16 amino acids. Trimming took off 4 bases at V and 6 bases at J, with 19 bases between the two ends. The V gene's germline CDR1 is KGHSH and CDR2 LQKENI. The CDR3 is CASSLTRVGQGQPQHF. The DNA for the CDR3 is TGTGCCAGCTCACTGACAAGGGTCGGGCAGGGTCAGCCCCAGCATTTT.

The CDR3 loop is CASSWGLSSGNTIYF. The CDR3 bases are TGTGCCAGCAGCTGGGGCTTAAGCTCTGGAAACACCATATATTTT. This chain joins TRBV5-8 and TRBJ1-3; maybe TRBD1 (5 bases). Germline values: CDR1 SGHTS, CDR2 YDEGEE. This CDR3 is 15 amino acids long. V was trimmed by 3 bases and J by 0 bases, leaving 10 bases between them.

The chain combines TRBV5-1 with TRBJ2-7; 7 positions agree with TRBD1. Germline V gives CDR1 SGHRS, CDR2 YFSETQ. Germline trimming cut 0 bases from V and 6 bases from J; bases unmatched to any gene: 6. The length of the CDR3 is 14 residues. CDR3 in amino acids: CASSLVGQAGEQYF. For the CDR3, the DNA is TGCGCCAGCAGCTTGGTAGGACAGGCGGGCGAGCAGTACTTC.

CDR3 nucleotides: TGTGCCAGTAGTATAGTTCCAGGGGTTATTCAGCCCCAGCATTTT. Translation: CASSIVPGVIQPQHF. The rearrangement joins TRBV19 to TRBJ1-5; D might be TRBD1 (6 bases). V was trimmed by 1 base and J by 6 bases, leaving 13 bases between them. The germline V gene has CDR1 LNHDA and CDR2 SQIVND (reference sequence). The CDR3 has 15 amino acids. The full variable domain, rest sourced from reference TRBV19 and TRBJ1-5, is DGGITQSPKYLFRKEGQNVTLSCEQNLNHDAMYWYRQDPGQGLRLIYYSQIVNDFQKGDIAEGYSVSREKKESFPLTVTSAQKNPTAFYLCASSIVPGVIQPQHFGDGTRLSIL.

The gene calls are TRBV5-1 and TRBJ2-7; perhaps TRBD1 as D (6 bases). Trimming removed 7 bases from V and 4 bases from J, with 9 bases in between. The CDR3 runs 11 residues. Germline V lookup: CDR1 SGHRS, CDR2 YFSETQ. CDR3 sequence: CASSGEYEQYF. CDR3 nucleotide sequence: TGCGCCAGCTCAGGGGAGTACGAGCAGTACTTC.

V gene TRBV27 combines with J gene TRBJ1-1; 8 positions agree with TRBD1. The CDR3 loop spans 14 amino acids. Germline CDR1 and CDR2: MNHEY and SMNVEV (reference sequence). Germline trimming cut 4 bases from V and 5 bases from J; bases unmatched to any gene: 6. CDR3 residues: CASSSGQGRTEAFF. The CDR3 DNA reads TGTGCCAGCAGTTCCGGACAGGGACGGACTGAAGCTTTCTTT.

This clone was seen only a few times. V is TRBV6-1 and J is TRBJ2-7; tentative D call: TRBD2 (6 bases). This CDR3 comprises 14 residues. V was shortened by 2 bases and J by 0 bases, with 8 bases between the two germline ends. The germline gives CDR1 MNHNS, CDR2 SASEGT. In DNA form, the CDR3 reads TGTGCCAGCAGTGAACTAGCGAGCTCCTACGAGCAGTACTTC. It yields the protein CASSELASSYEQYF.

This chain links TRBV6-6 with TRBJ1-2; TRBD1 might be the D (6 bases). The CDR3 is 16 amino acids. Per germline, CDR1 MNHNY and CDR2 SVGAGI (reference sequence). Trimming cost V 6 bases and J 8 bases, with 25 bases left between them. CDR3 coding DNA: TGTGCCAGCAGCCCAAGGGCAGGGACACTACCTAGGGGCTACACCTTC. It translates to CASSPRAGTLPRGYTF.

CDR3 in DNA: TGTGCCAGCAGCTTAACTGGGGGCCTGACCGGGGAGCTGTTTTTT. It codes for CASSLTGGLTGELFF. The chain combines TRBV7-3 with TRBJ2-2; D possibly corresponds to TRBD1 (6 bases). CDR3 length: 15 residues. V lost 0 bases and J 5 bases, leaving 10 bases between the germline ends. Germline-derived CDR1 and CDR2 are SGHTA and FQGTGA.

This chain connects TRBV5-6 to TRBJ1-2; D uncertain. The germline V gene has CDR1 SGHDT and CDR2 YYEEEE. Trimming pared 0 bases from V and 1 base from J, leaving 4 bases between. The CDR3 is 13 amino acids. CDR3 amino acids: CASSLGSNYGYTF. The CDR3 DNA reads as TGTGCCAGCAGCTTGGGCAGTAACTATGGCTACACCTTC.

The V and J genes are TRBV30 and TRBJ1-1, with a weak D call TRBD1 (6 bases). The CDR3 is 12 amino acids. Trimming stripped 3 bases from V and 4 bases from J, with 9 bases between. Germline values: CDR1 GTSNPN, CDR2 SVGIG (reference sequence). In DNA form, the CDR3 reads TGTGCCTGGAGCCAGGGGCCCACTGAAGCTTTCTTT. Amino acids: CAWSQGPTEAFF.

The genes are TRBV19 and TRBJ1-1, with D uncertain. Between the trimmed V and J ends, which lost 10 bases and 8 bases, there was a span of 14 bases. Germline loops: CDR1 LNHDA, CDR2 SQIVND (reference sequence). This CDR3 contains 11 residues. CDR3 DNA sequence: TGTGCCACCCAAAGGAGGAACGAAGCTTTCTTT. It encodes CATQRRNEAFF.

This CDR3 is CASSSDRGFDQPQHF. CDR3 DNA: TGTGCCAGTAGTTCGGACAGGGGGTTCGATCAGCCCCAGCATTTT. The chain employs TRBV19 and TRBJ1-5, with TRBD1 matching over 10 bases. Germline CDR1 reads LNHDA; CDR2 reads SQIVND (reference sequence). This CDR3 is 15 amino acids long. V was pared by 5 bases and J by 5 bases, with 6 bases of the junction left unmatched.

As DNA, the CDR3 is TGTGCCAGCAGAGGACAGGGTGGCACTGAAGCTTTCTTT. It encodes CASRGQGGTEAFF. The V gene is TRBV6-5, the J gene TRBJ1-1; the match to TRBD1 covers 8 bases. Germline assignment: CDR1 MNHEY and CDR2 SVGAGI. The junction had 4 bases not matched to a gene; V was cut back by 6 bases and J by 4 bases. The CDR3 runs 13 residues.

The J gene is TRBJ1-2, the V gene TRBV5-4; a possible D gene is TRBD1 (5 bases). Germline V CDR1 and CDR2: SGHNT, YYREEE (reference sequence). The ends were cut back, 4 bases at V and 1 base at J, with 20 bases in the middle. The CDR3 is made up of 17 amino acids. The CDR3 nucleotides read TGTGCCAGCAGCCCGAGCGGGGGACGGAGCTTTAACTATGGCTACACCTTC. Its protein is CASSPSGGRSFNYGYTF.

Concerning this clone: A junction boundary mismatches the germline segment, possibly from a read error. This specimen includes other DNA sequences encoding the same CDR3. This sequence joins TRBV29-1 and TRBJ1-3; D perhaps matches TRBD1 (5 bases). Looked up from germline, CDR1 is SQVTM and CDR2 is ANQGSEA. This CDR3 is built from 14 residues. The CDR3 spells CSVELWGEVNTIYF. The CDR3 coding sequence is TGCAGCGTTGAATTATGGGGCGAGGTTAACACTATATATTTT.

This chain links TRBV12-5 with TRBJ2-3; TRBD2 might be the D (6 bases). Trimming took off 0 bases at V and 0 bases at J, with 13 bases between the two ends. This CDR3 comprises 17 residues. Looked up from germline, CDR1 is LGHNT and CDR2 is FRNRAP. DNA of the CDR3: TGTGCTAGTGGTTTGGTACAAGGAGGGCTTAGCACAGATACGCAGTATTTT. Its protein is CASGLVQGGLSTDTQYF.